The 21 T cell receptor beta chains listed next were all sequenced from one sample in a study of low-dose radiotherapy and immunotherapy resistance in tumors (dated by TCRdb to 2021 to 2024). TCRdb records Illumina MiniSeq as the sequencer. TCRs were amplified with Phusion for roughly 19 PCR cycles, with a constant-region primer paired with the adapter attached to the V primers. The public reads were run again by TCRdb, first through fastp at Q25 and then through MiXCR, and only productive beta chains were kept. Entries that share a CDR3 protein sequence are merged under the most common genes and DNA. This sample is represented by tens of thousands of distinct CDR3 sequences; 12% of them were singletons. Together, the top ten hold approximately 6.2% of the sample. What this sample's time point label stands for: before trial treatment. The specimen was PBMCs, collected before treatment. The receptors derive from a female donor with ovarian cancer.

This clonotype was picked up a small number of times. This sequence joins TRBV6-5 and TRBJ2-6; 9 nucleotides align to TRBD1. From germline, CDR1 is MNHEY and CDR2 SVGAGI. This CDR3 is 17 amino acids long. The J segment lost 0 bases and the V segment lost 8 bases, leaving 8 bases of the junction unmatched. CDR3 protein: CASGLQGASSGANVLTF. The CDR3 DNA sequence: TGTGCCAGCGGCTTACAGGGGGCCAGCTCTGGGGCCAACGTCCTGACTTTC.

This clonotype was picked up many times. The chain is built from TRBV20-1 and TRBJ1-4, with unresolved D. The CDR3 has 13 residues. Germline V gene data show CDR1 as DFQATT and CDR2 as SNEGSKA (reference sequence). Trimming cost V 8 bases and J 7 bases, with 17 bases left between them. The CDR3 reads CSPPAPRGEKLFF. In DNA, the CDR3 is TGCAGTCCTCCTGCCCCGAGAGGTGAAAAACTGTTTTTT.

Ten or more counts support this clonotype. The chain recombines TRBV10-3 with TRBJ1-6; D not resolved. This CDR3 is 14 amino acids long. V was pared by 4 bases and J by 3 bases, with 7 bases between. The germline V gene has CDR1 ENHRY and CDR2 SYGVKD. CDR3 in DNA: TGTGCCATCAGTGCGGTCGACTATAATTCACCCCTCCACTTT. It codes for CAISAVDYNSPLHF.

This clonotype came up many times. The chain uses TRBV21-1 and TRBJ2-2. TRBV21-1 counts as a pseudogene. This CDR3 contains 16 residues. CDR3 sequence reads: CASSPLGHTNTGELFF. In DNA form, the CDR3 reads TGTGCCAGCAGCCCACTTGGGCACACGAACACCGGGGAGCTGTTTTTT.

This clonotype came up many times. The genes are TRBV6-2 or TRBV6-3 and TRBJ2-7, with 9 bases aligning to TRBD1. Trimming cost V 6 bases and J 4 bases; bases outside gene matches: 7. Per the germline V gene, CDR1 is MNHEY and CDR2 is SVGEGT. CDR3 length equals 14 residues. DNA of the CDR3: TGTGCCAGCAGCGGAACAGGGGGCGCTTACGAGCAGTACTTC. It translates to CASSGTGGAYEQYF.

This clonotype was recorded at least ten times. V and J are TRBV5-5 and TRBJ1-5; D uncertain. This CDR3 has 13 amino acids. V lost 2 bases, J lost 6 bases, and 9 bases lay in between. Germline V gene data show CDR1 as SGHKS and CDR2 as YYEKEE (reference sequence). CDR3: CASSFVTGQPQHF. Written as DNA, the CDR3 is TGTGCCAGCAGCTTTGTAACTGGTCAGCCCCAGCATTTT.

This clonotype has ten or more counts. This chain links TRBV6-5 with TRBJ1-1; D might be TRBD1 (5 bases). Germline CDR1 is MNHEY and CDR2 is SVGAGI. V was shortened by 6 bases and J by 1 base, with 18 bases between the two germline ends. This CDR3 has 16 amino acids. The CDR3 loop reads CASSTAGRAGNTEAFF. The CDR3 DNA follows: TGTGCCAGCAGCACCGCTGGCAGGGCCGGGAACACTGAAGCTTTCTTT.

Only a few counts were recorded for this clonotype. CDR3 amino acids: CASSQEGSGGQPQHF. CDR3 sequence (DNA): TGTGCCAGCTCCCAGGAGGGCTCCGGAGGTCAGCCCCAGCATTTT. The rearrangement uses TRBV18 and TRBJ1-5; D is uncertain. This CDR3 is built from 15 residues. The V end was cut by 6 bases, the J end by 6 bases, with 18 bases between. Germline values: CDR1 KGHSH, CDR2 LQKENI.

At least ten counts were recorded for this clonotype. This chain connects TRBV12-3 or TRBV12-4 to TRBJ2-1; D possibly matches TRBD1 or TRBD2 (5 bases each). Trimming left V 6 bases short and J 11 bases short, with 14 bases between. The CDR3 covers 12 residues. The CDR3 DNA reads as TGTGCCAGCAGCCCGGGCAGGGACCAGCAGTTCTTC. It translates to CASSPGRDQQFF.

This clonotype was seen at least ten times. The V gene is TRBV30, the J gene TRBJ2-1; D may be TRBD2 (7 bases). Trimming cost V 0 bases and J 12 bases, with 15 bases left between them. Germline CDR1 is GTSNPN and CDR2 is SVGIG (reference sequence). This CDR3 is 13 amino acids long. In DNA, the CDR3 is TGTGCCTGGAGTGTCCCTTGGGGGGGCACGCAGTTCTTC. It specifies CAWSVPWGGTQFF. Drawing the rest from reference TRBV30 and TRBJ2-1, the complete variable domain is SQTIHQWPATLVQPVGSPLSLECTVEGTSNPNLYWYRQAAGRGLQLLFYSVGIGQISSEVPQNLSASRPQDRQFILSSKKLLLSDSGFYLCAWSVPWGGTQFFGPGTRLTVL.

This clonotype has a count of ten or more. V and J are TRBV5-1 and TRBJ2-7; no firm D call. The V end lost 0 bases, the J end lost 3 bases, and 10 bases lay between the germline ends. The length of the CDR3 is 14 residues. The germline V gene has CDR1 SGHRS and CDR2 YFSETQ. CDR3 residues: CASSLETYLYEQYF. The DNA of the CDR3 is TGCGCCAGCAGCTTGGAGACTTACCTCTACGAGCAGTACTTC. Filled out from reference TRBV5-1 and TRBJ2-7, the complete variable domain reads KAGVTQTPRYLIKTRGQQVTLSCSPISGHRSVSWYQQTPGQGLQFLFEYFSETQRNKGNFPGRFSGRQFSNSRSEMNVSTLELGDSALYLCASSLETYLYEQYFGPGTRLTVT.

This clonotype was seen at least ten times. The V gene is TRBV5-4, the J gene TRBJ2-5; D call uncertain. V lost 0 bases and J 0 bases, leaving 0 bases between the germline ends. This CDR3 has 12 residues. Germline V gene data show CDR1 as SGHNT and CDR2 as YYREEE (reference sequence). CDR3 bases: TGTGCCAGCAGCTTGGACCAAGAGACCCAGTACTTC. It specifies CASSLDQETQYF.

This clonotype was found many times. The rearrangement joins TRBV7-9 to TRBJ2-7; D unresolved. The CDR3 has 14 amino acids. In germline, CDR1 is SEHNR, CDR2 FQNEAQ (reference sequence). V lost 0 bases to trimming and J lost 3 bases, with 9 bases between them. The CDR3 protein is CASSLAGQLYEQYF. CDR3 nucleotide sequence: TGTGCCAGCAGCTTAGCAGGGCAGCTCTACGAGCAGTACTTC.

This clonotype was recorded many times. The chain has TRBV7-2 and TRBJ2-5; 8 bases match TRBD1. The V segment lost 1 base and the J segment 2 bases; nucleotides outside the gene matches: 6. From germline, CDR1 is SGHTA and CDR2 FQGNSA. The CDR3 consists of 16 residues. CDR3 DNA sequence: TGTGCCAGCAGCTTAGAGACAGGGGTGGGACAAGAGACCCAGTACTTC. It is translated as CASSLETGVGQETQYF.

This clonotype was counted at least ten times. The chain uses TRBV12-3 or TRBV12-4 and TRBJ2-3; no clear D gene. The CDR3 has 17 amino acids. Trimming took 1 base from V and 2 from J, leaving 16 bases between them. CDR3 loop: CASSLGAIGVDTDTQYF. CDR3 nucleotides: TGTGCCAGCAGTTTAGGGGCCATCGGCGTGGACACAGATACGCAGTATTTT.

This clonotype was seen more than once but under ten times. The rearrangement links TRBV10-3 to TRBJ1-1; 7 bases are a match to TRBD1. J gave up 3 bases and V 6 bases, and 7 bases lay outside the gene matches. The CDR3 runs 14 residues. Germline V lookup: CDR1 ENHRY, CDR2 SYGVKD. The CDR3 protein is CAISRGGTDTEAFF. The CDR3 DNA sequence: TGTGCCATCAGCCGGGGTGGGACAGACACTGAAGCTTTCTTT.

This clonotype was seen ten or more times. DNA of the CDR3: TGTGCCAGCAGCCGCCAGGGGGGACGGGTTGGCTACACCTTC. It translates to CASSRQGGRVGYTF. J is TRBJ1-2 and V is TRBV7-2, with TRBD1 matching 7 bases. Germline V CDR1 and CDR2: SGHTA, FQGNSA. This CDR3 region has 14 residues. Trimming at V came to 5 bases and at J to 7 bases, leaving 10 bases not matched to a gene.

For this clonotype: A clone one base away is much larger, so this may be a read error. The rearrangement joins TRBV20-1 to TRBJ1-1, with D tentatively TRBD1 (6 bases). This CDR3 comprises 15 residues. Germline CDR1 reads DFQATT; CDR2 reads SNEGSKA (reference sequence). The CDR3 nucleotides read TGCAGTGCGATTGACAGGAGTCGGGGCGACACTGAAGCTTCCTTT. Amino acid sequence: CSAIDRSRGDTEASF.

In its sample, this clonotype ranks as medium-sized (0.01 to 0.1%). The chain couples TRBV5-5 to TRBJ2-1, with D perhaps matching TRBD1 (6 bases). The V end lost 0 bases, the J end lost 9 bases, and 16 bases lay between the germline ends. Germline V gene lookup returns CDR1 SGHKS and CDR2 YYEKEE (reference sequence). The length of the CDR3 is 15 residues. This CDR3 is CASSLGRTSGAEQFF. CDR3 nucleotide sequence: TGTGCCAGCAGCTTGGGTAGGACCTCAGGGGCTGAGCAGTTCTTC.

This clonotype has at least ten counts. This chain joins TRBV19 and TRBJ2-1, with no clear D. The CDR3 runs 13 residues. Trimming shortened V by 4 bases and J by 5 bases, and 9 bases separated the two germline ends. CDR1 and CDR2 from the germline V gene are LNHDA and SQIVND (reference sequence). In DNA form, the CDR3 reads TGTGCCAGTAGTAGACAAACTCACAATGAGCAGTTCTTC. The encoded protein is CASSRQTHNEQFF.

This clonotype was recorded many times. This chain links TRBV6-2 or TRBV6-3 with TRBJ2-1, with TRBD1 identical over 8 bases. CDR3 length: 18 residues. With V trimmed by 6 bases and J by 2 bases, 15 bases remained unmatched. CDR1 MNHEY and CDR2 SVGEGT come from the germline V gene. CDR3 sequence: CASRQPRAGGLAYNEQFF. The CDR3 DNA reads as TGTGCCAGCAGGCAACCCCGAGCAGGGGGCCTTGCCTACAATGAGCAGTTCTTC.